The 28 T cell receptor beta chains below come from one sample, sequenced in a study of cytomegalovirus exposure and HLA in healthy donors. PCR amplification relied on 60 Vbeta primers (plus 13 Jbeta primers). This table comes from immunoSEQ multiplex PCR, and its TCRdb copy is limited to in-frame clones, with some not included. The table lists about 170,000 clones, approximately 80% of them singletons, with approximately 1.3% in the top ten. Sample: PBMCs. The receptors shown here come from a boy younger than 10 in good health and CMV-seronegative.

J is TRBJ1-2 and V is TRBV7-2, with TRBD1 as a possible D gene (6 bases). Trimming shortened V by 2 bases and J by 4 bases, and 14 bases separated the two germline ends. There are 15 residues in the CDR3. Germline CDR1 is SGHTA and CDR2 is FQGNSA. CDR3 DNA sequence: TGTGCCAGCAGCTTATCTATGGGGGCAAGCTATGGCTACACCTTC. Translated: CASSLSMGASYGYTF.

CDR3 amino acids: CASTPGQGSPLHF. The CDR3 coding sequence is TGCGCCAGCACCCCAGGGCAGGGCTCACCCCTCCACTTT. This rearrangement joins TRBV5-1 to TRBJ1-6; a possible D gene is TRBD1 (5 bases). The length of the CDR3 is 13 residues. Looked up from germline, CDR1 is SGHRS and CDR2 is YFSETQ. Trimming removed 6 bases from V and 10 bases from J, with 14 bases in between.

This chain connects TRBV6-5 to TRBJ2-1; 9 bases line up with TRBD2. Germline loops: CDR1 MNHEY, CDR2 SVGAGI. V trimming: 4 bases; J trimming: 1 base; junction bases outside the gene matches: 5. The length of the CDR3 is 16 residues. CDR3 sequence: CASSSRLAESYNEQFF. As DNA, the CDR3 is TGTGCCAGCAGTTCGCGACTAGCGGAGTCCTACAATGAGCAGTTCTTC.

The chain combines TRBV6-6 with TRBJ1-4; TRBD1 might be the D (6 bases). V was shortened by 3 bases and J by 7 bases, with 9 bases between the two germline ends. The CDR3 loop spans 13 amino acids. Germline V gene sequence: CDR1 MNHNY, CDR2 SVGAGI (reference sequence). The CDR3 spells CASSYQGIEKLFF. CDR3 nucleotide sequence: TGTGCCAGCAGTTATCAGGGGATTGAAAAACTGTTTTTT.

This clone was counted a single time. The rearrangement joins TRBV6-5 to TRBJ1-1; D unclear. The V end lost 8 bases, the J end lost 6 bases, and 10 bases lay between the germline ends. The CDR3 has 11 amino acids. Germline V CDR1 and CDR2: MNHEY, SVGAGI. CDR3 amino acids: CASGQTPEAFF. The CDR3 coding sequence is TGTGCCAGCGGTCAGACACCTGAAGCTTTCTTT.

The rearrangement links TRBV11-2 to TRBJ1-1; TRBD1 matches at 7 bases. Germline lookup yields CDR1 SGHAT and CDR2 FQNNGV. The CDR3 consists of 15 residues. With V trimmed by 6 bases and J by 1 base, 8 bases remained unmatched. DNA for the CDR3: TGTGCCAGCAGACGAAACAGGGGCCCGAACACTGAAGCTTTCTTT. Its protein product is CASRRNRGPNTEAFF.

The J gene is TRBJ1-5, the V gene TRBV6-5, with 9 bases fitting TRBD1. The CDR3 has 15 residues. CDR1 is MNHEY and CDR2 is SVGAGI in the germline V gene. Trimming removed 7 bases from V and 0 bases from J; junction bases left unmatched: 4. CDR3 coding DNA: TGTGCCAGCAAAGGACAGGGGCTTAGCAATCAGCCCCAGCATTTT. Residues: CASKGQGLSNQPQHF.

This chain uses TRBV9 with TRBJ2-1; D is possibly TRBD1 (5 bases). This CDR3 is 16 amino acids long. The ends were cut back, 0 bases at V and 0 bases at J, with 10 bases in the middle. Germline V gene lookup returns CDR1 SGDLS and CDR2 YYNGEE. In nucleotides, the CDR3 is TGTGCCAGCAGCGTAGCTGGGGCCAGCTCCTACAATGAGCAGTTCTTC. It translates to CASSVAGASSYNEQFF.

This clone appeared a few times. For the CDR3, the DNA is TGTGCCACCAGCAGAGAGGGGACTAGCGGCTACGAGCAGTACTTC. Translated: CATSREGTSGYEQYF. The chain is built from TRBV15 and TRBJ2-7; 11 bases map to TRBD2. The CDR3 has 15 residues. The germline V gene has CDR1 LNHNV and CDR2 YYDKDF (reference sequence). Germline trimming cut 0 bases from V and 3 bases from J; bases unmatched to any gene: 1. The complete variable domain, with remaining parts taken from reference TRBV15 and TRBJ2-7, reads DAMVIQNPRYQVTQFGKPVTLSCSQTLNHNVMYWYQQKSSQAPKLLFHYYDKDFNNEADTPDNFQSRRPNTSFCFLDIRSPGLGDTAMYLCATSREGTSGYEQYFGPGTRLTVT.

This sequence joins TRBV7-9 and TRBJ2-4; 12 bases align to TRBD2. V lost 5 bases to trimming and J lost 9 bases; unmatched junction nucleotides: 5. The CDR3 sequence is 14 residues long. Germline V CDR1 and CDR2: SEHNR, FQNEAQ (reference sequence). CDR3 bases: TGTGCCAGCAGCGATAGACTAGCGGGAGTCATTCAGTACTTC. Its translation is CASSDRLAGVIQYF.

A few counts support this clone. The chain links TRBV10-1 to TRBJ1-4, with TRBD1 matching 9 bases. The CDR3 is made up of 15 amino acids. V shed 6 bases and J 8 bases; nucleotides not matched to a gene: 10. Germline lookup yields CDR1 WNHNN and CDR2 SYGVQD (reference sequence). CDR3 region: CASRVKDRGGEKLFF. The DNA of the CDR3 is TGCGCCAGCAGAGTTAAGGACAGGGGAGGAGAAAAACTGTTTTTT.

J is TRBJ2-5 and V is TRBV30; TRBD2 matches 7 bases. V was pared by 3 bases and J by 9 bases, with 13 bases of the junction left unmatched. The CDR3 runs to 14 residues. Germline V gene lookup returns CDR1 GTSNPN and CDR2 SVGIG (reference sequence). The chain's CDR3 is CAWRAGLLGGAQYF. CDR3 DNA sequence: TGTGCCTGGAGGGCCGGACTTCTGGGGGGGGCCCAGTACTTC. Full variable domain (remainder filled in from reference TRBV30 and TRBJ2-5): SQTIHQWPATLVQPVGSPLSLECTVEGTSNPNLYWYRQAAGRGLQLLFYSVGIGQISSEVPQNLSASRPQDRQFILSSKKLLLSDSGFYLCAWRAGLLGGAQYFGPGTRLLVL.

This chain joins TRBV11-2 and TRBJ2-1; 10 bases fit TRBD1. Trimming at V came to 7 bases and at J to 4 bases, leaving 7 bases not matched to a gene. The CDR3 totals 15 residues. Germline CDR1 reads SGHAT; CDR2 reads FQNNGV. The CDR3 DNA reads as TGTGCCAGCACCCCCGGACAGGGGGGTTACAATGAGCAGTTCTTC. Translating it yields CASTPGQGGYNEQFF.

This clone was recorded once. This sequence joins TRBV11-2 and TRBJ2-6; D may be TRBD2 (5 bases). This CDR3 spans 16 amino acids. Germline V gene data show CDR1 as SGHAT and CDR2 as FQNNGV. V lost 2 bases and J 0 bases, leaving 8 bases between the germline ends. This CDR3 is CASSLFRGSGANVLTF. For the CDR3, the DNA is TGTGCCAGCAGCTTATTTCGGGGCTCTGGGGCCAACGTCCTGACTTTC. Complete variable domain (other parts from reference TRBV11-2 and TRBJ2-6): EAGVAQSPRYKIIEKRQSVAFWCNPISGHATLYWYQQILGQGPKLLIQFQNNGVVDDSQLPKDRFSAERLKGVDSTLKIQPAKLEDSAVYLCASSLFRGSGANVLTFGAGSRLTVL.

V gene TRBV2 combines with J gene TRBJ2-5; 15 bases match TRBD2. The CDR3 extends over 15 amino acids. Germline V gives CDR1 SNHLY, CDR2 FYNNEI. Trimming took 7 bases from V and 2 from J; bases not matched to a gene: 2. This chain's CDR3 is CASKGLAGGQETQYF. The CDR3 DNA is TGTGCCAGCAAGGGACTAGCGGGAGGACAAGAGACCCAGTACTTC.

CDR3 residues: CASSLSPLRGREADTQYF. The DNA for the CDR3 is TGTGCCAGCAGTTTATCTCCCCTTCGAGGGAGGGAAGCAGATACGCAGTATTTT. The chain couples TRBV27 to TRBJ2-3; 7 bases are shared with TRBD2. Germline CDR1 is MNHEY and CDR2 is SMNVEV (reference sequence). V dropped 0 bases and J dropped 4; count of bases not matched to a gene: 13. CDR3 size: 18 residues.

The chain links TRBV27 to TRBJ2-3; D is possibly TRBD2 (6 bases). The CDR3 is made up of 14 amino acids. V lost 2 bases, J lost 4 bases, and 10 bases lay in between. Germline values: CDR1 MNHEY, CDR2 SMNVEV (reference sequence). For the CDR3, the DNA is TGTGCCAGCAGTTTAGGGGGGAGTGCAGATACGCAGTATTTT. Its protein product is CASSLGGSADTQYF.

The chain carries TRBV6-5 and TRBJ1-1, with D hard to call. The CDR3 has 14 residues. With 2 bases removed from V and 0 bases from J, the gap between germline ends came to 7 bases. Per germline, CDR1 MNHEY and CDR2 SVGAGI. The CDR3 is CASSYNRMNTEAFF. In DNA, the CDR3 is TGTGCCAGCAGTTACAACAGAATGAACACTGAAGCTTTCTTT.

The chain combines TRBV27 with TRBJ1-3; maybe TRBD1 (5 bases). V was shortened by 4 bases and J by 0 bases, with 7 bases between the two germline ends. Germline V gene data show CDR1 as MNHEY and CDR2 as SMNVEV (reference sequence). There are 14 residues in the CDR3. The CDR3 protein is CASSSRGSGNTIYF. DNA of the CDR3: TGTGCCAGCAGTTCTAGGGGCTCTGGAAACACCATATATTTT.

The rearrangement links TRBV6-5 to TRBJ2-7, with TRBD1 matching 8 bases. The CDR3 runs to 15 residues. Per germline, CDR1 MNHEY and CDR2 SVGAGI. J was trimmed by 5 bases and V by 6 bases; bases with no gene match: 12. CDR3 amino acids: CASSRDRGEVNEQYF. CDR3 coding DNA: TGTGCCAGCAGCCGAGACAGGGGTGAAGTGAACGAGCAGTACTTC.

The rearrangement uses TRBV6-5 and TRBJ1-1, with 8 nucleotides matching TRBD1. The CDR3 contains 13 residues. Germline assignment: CDR1 MNHEY and CDR2 SVGAGI. Trimming cost V 5 bases and J 6 bases; bases outside gene matches: 5. In nucleotides, the CDR3 is TGTGCCAGCAGTGTCGGACAGGGCCCTGAAGCTTTCTTT. It is translated as CASSVGQGPEAFF.

The J gene is TRBJ2-7, the V gene TRBV28, with a tentative D call TRBD2 (5 bases). The germline V gene has CDR1 MDHEN and CDR2 SYDVKM. Trimming removed 6 bases at V and 0 bases at J, with 21 bases between. The CDR3 runs 17 residues. The CDR3 is CASRQPAAGLTSYEQYF. The DNA for the CDR3 is TGTGCCAGCAGACAACCCGCGGCAGGACTTACCTCCTACGAGCAGTACTTC.

J is TRBJ2-3 and V is TRBV9, with TRBD2 matching over 14 bases. The CDR3 extends over 16 amino acids. Trimming took 2 bases from V and 3 from J; bases not matched to a gene: 2. Germline V gives CDR1 SGDLS, CDR2 YYNGEE. The CDR3 loop reads CASSVGTSGRTDTQYF. The CDR3 nucleotides read TGTGCCAGCAGCGTCGGGACTAGCGGGAGAACAGATACGCAGTATTTT.

The rearrangement uses TRBV6-6 and TRBJ2-1, with 13 bases matching TRBD2. The V gene's germline CDR1 is MNHNY and CDR2 SVGAGI (reference sequence). J was trimmed by 7 bases and V by 7 bases; bases with no gene match: 7. The length of the CDR3 is 15 residues. Written as DNA, the CDR3 is TGTGCCAGCAAAGGGACTAGCGGGAAGATAAATGAGCAGTTCTTC. Residues: CASKGTSGKINEQFF.

V and J are TRBV6-1 and TRBJ2-1, with 10 positions matching TRBD1. V was pared by 7 bases and J by 7 bases, with 10 bases of the junction left unmatched. The CDR3 is made up of 15 amino acids. CDR1 MNHNS and CDR2 SASEGT come from the germline V gene. The CDR3 sequence: CASKSSGTGANEQFF. The CDR3 DNA reads as TGTGCCAGCAAGAGCTCCGGGACAGGGGCGAATGAGCAGTTCTTC.

The CDR3 nucleotides are TGTGCCAGCAGAGGGACAGGCCTAACCTATGGCTACACCTTC. It yields the protein CASRGTGLTYGYTF. J is TRBJ1-2 and V is TRBV6-6; 8 positions agree with TRBD1. Germline CDR1 reads MNHNY; CDR2 reads SVGAGI (reference sequence). V lost 6 bases and J lost 4; bases outside the gene matches: 7. The CDR3 is 14 amino acids.

This clone was seen just once. The chain joins TRBV2 to TRBJ1-2; TRBD1 agrees at 8 bases. The germline gives CDR1 SNHLY, CDR2 FYNNEI. The junction had 0 bases not matched to a gene; V was cut back by 6 bases and J by 3 bases. The length of the CDR3 is 12 residues. This chain's CDR3 is CASRDRDYGYTF. The CDR3 DNA reads as TGTGCCAGCAGGGACAGGGACTATGGCTACACCTTC.

The chain employs TRBV28 and TRBJ2-2; tentative D call: TRBD2 (7 bases). The ends were cut back, 3 bases at V and 6 bases at J, with 14 bases in the middle. The CDR3 runs to 15 residues. Germline lookup yields CDR1 MDHEN and CDR2 SYDVKM. Here the CDR3 DNA reads TGTGCCAGCAGTTTTAGGAGGGGGAGGGCCGGGGAGCTGTTTTTT. Its translation: CASSFRRGRAGELFF.